The 14 T cell receptor beta chains presented below share a single source sample, sequenced in a study of blood T cell repertoires in COVID-19. This table comes from immunoSEQ multiplex PCR, and its TCRdb copy is limited to in-frame clones, with some not included. The sample consists of roughly 35,000 clones, about 94% of them appearing once. The sample consisted of peripheral blood. These receptors were taken from a human donor in a cohort sampled during active COVID-19.

V usage is TRBV6-5 and J usage is TRBJ1-2; TRBD1 agrees at 8 bases. This CDR3 is 15 amino acids long. Germline V gene lookup returns CDR1 MNHEY and CDR2 SVGAGI. Germline trimming cut 6 bases from V and 4 bases from J; bases unmatched to any gene: 10. CDR3 sequence: CASRPSRGRLYGYTF. The CDR3 coding sequence is TGTGCCAGCAGACCGAGCAGGGGGCGTCTCTATGGCTACACCTTC.

This rearrangement joins TRBV18 to TRBJ2-1; 8 bases agree with TRBD1. The CDR3 contains 16 residues. The germline V gene has CDR1 KGHSH and CDR2 LQKENI. The V gene end was trimmed by 4 bases and the J gene end by 0 bases; junction bases not matched to a gene: 5. As DNA, the CDR3 is TGTGCCAGCTCACATAACACAGGGGGCTCCTACAATGAGCAGTTCTTC. Amino acid sequence: CASSHNTGGSYNEQFF.

The chain uses TRBV5-1 and TRBJ1-1; possibly TRBD1 for D (6 bases). Germline V lookup: CDR1 SGHRS, CDR2 YFSETQ. The V and J ends lost 4 bases and 5 bases respectively, with 12 bases between them. The CDR3 is 13 residues long. The CDR3 DNA sequence: TGCGCCAGCAGCCCGGGAGGGGGAACTGAAGCTTTCTTT. Encoded protein: CASSPGGGTEAFF.

The chain uses TRBV5-5 and TRBJ2-7, with 8 bases identical to TRBD1. The V gene end was trimmed by 0 bases and the J gene end by 0 bases; junction bases not matched to a gene: 2. The CDR3 is made up of 15 amino acids. CDR1 SGHKS and CDR2 YYEKEE come from the germline V gene (reference sequence). The CDR3 DNA follows: TGTGCCAGCAGCTTGGGACAGGGGAGCTCCTACGAGCAGTACTTC. Its protein product is CASSLGQGSSYEQYF.

The chain is built from TRBV28 and TRBJ2-7; the match to TRBD2 covers 8 bases. With 5 bases clipped from V and 5 bases from J, the junction kept 23 bases outside the gene matches. Germline assignment: CDR1 MDHEN and CDR2 SYDVKM. The CDR3 loop spans 19 amino acids. CDR3 protein: CASSILQLAEWPGRHEQYF. The CDR3 coding sequence is TGTGCCAGCAGTATCCTACAACTAGCGGAGTGGCCCGGGAGGCACGAGCAGTACTTC.

The chain has TRBV14 and TRBJ1-1; 7 bases line up with TRBD1. The CDR3 is made up of 17 amino acids. The trim removed 4 bases at V and 0 bases at J, leaving 11 bases unmatched. Germline CDR1 is SGHDN and CDR2 is FVKESK. CDR3 sequence (DNA): TGTGCCAGCAGCCGCTTTACAGGGGCCCGTTTGAACACTGAAGCTTTCTTT. Protein sequence: CASSRFTGARLNTEAFF.

The table lists this clone with a count of one. The chain employs TRBV28 and TRBJ2-3; D might be TRBD1 (5 bases). CDR3 length: 13 residues. V was shortened by 6 bases and J by 5 bases, with 12 bases between the two germline ends. In germline, CDR1 is MDHEN, CDR2 SYDVKM. The CDR3: CASSHDRLDTQYF. The CDR3 region has the DNA TGTGCCAGCAGCCACGACAGACTAGATACGCAGTATTTT. The variable domain in full, with the rest retrieved from reference TRBV28 and TRBJ2-3, is DVKVTQSSRYLVKRTGEKVFLECVQDMDHENMFWYRQDPGLGLRLIYFSYDVKMKEKGDIPEGYSVSREKKERFSLILESASTNQTSMYLCASSHDRLDTQYFGPGTRLTVL.

V is TRBV18 and J is TRBJ2-7; a possible D gene is TRBD2 (5 bases). The CDR3 covers 14 residues. Per the germline V gene, CDR1 is KGHSH and CDR2 is LQKENI. The V end lost 5 bases, the J end lost 0 bases, and 11 bases lay between the germline ends. In DNA form, the CDR3 reads TGTGCCAGCTCAATACTAGAGACCTCCTACGAGCAGTACTTC. Its protein product is CASSILETSYEQYF.

The genes are TRBV5-6 and TRBJ1-6; possibly TRBD1 for D (6 bases). Germline V gene sequence: CDR1 SGHDT, CDR2 YYEEEE. The CDR3 totals 17 residues. Trimming took off 0 bases at V and 4 bases at J, with 14 bases between the two ends. CDR3 bases: TGTGCCAGCAGCTTGGAGGGGGGGCGAATGTATAATTCACCCCTCCACTTT. This encodes CASSLEGGRMYNSPLHF. The full variable domain, rest sourced from reference TRBV5-6 and TRBJ1-6, is DAGVTQSPTHLIKTRGQQVTLRCSPKSGHDTVSWYQQALGQGPQFIFQYYEEEERQRGNFPDRFSGHQFPNYSSELNVNALLLGDSALYLCASSLEGGRMYNSPLHFGNGTRLTVT.

The CDR3 spells CASSPGSVYEQYF. CDR3 bases: TGCGCCAGCAGCCCTGGTTCGGTCTACGAGCAGTACTTC. The J gene is TRBJ2-7, the V gene TRBV5-1, with D uncertain. Per germline, CDR1 SGHRS and CDR2 YFSETQ. V lost 4 bases and J 3 bases, leaving 11 bases between the germline ends. There are 13 residues in the CDR3. The full variable domain, with the rest looked up from reference TRBV5-1 and TRBJ2-7, is KAGVTQTPRYLIKTRGQQVTLSCSPISGHRSVSWYQQTPGQGLQFLFEYFSETQRNKGNFPGRFSGRQFSNSRSEMNVSTLELGDSALYLCASSPGSVYEQYFGPGTRLTVT.

This CDR3 reads CASSPSPGGQGDTQYF. CDR3 nucleotide sequence: TGTGCCAGCTCACCATCTCCCGGGGGGCAGGGAGATACGCAGTATTTT. The chain has TRBV18 and TRBJ2-3; TRBD2 might be the D (7 bases). This CDR3 spans 16 amino acids. V gave up 2 bases and J gave up 5 bases, with 17 bases separating them. CDR1 KGHSH and CDR2 LQKENI come from the germline V gene.

The CDR3 nucleotides read TGTGCCTGGAGTGTAGGTACTACGAGCTCCTACAATGAGCAGTTCTTC. Translating it yields CAWSVGTTSSYNEQFF. The chain uses TRBV30 and TRBJ2-1; D is undetermined. The CDR3 length is 16 residues. V was pared by 0 bases and J by 0 bases, with 12 bases between. Germline assignment: CDR1 GTSNPN and CDR2 SVGIG (reference sequence).

This chain joins TRBV2 and TRBJ2-1, with D possibly TRBD1 on 6 matching bases. V lost 3 bases to trimming and J lost 3 bases, with 9 bases between them. This CDR3 contains 14 residues. In germline, CDR1 is SNHLY, CDR2 FYNNEI. The CDR3: CASSDRTDYNEQFF. CDR3 bases: TGTGCCAGCAGTGACCGGACAGACTACAATGAGCAGTTCTTC.

The gene calls are TRBV12-5 and TRBJ2-7; 9 positions agree with TRBD1. The length of the CDR3 is 18 residues. Per germline, CDR1 LGHNT and CDR2 FRNRAP. The V gene end was trimmed by 0 bases and the J gene end by 7 bases; junction bases not matched to a gene: 16. The CDR3 is CASGLVRNPGQGNREQYF. The DNA for the CDR3 is TGTGCTAGTGGTTTGGTACGAAACCCGGGACAGGGTAATCGGGAGCAGTACTTC. The whole variable domain, filled in from reference TRBV12-5 and TRBJ2-7, reads DARVTQTPRHKVTEMGQEVTMRCQPILGHNTVFWYRQTMMQGLELLAYFRNRAPLDDSGMPKDRFSAEMPDATLATLKIQPSEPRDSAVYFCASGLVRNPGQGNREQYFGPGTRLTVT.